Below, 18 T cell receptor beta chains from the same sample are listed, as sequenced in a study of metastatic and nonmetastatic thyroid tumors (dated by TCRdb to the early 2020s). Library preparation employed PCR. For sequencing, an Illumina HiSeq 4000 was employed. TCRdb reanalyzed the raw reads on its own, using fastp at Q25 for trimming and MiXCR for clone calling, and kept in-frame beta chains. The sample table records 70,000 or so clones; 13% to 15% of these occur just once. The top ten clones comprise about 6.5% of the sample. No patient had received any treatment before thyroid surgery. Sequenced material: blood. Receptor source: a male donor with papillary thyroid cancer or a benign thyroid nodule (not recorded which). Some clones in this sample may be carry-over from other donors' samples.

This clone was counted at least ten times. The genes are TRBV12-3 or TRBV12-4 and TRBJ2-1; D remains ambiguous. This CDR3 comprises 14 residues. V dropped 2 bases and J dropped 7 bases, with 12 bases sitting between them. The chain's CDR3 is CASSLKAELNEQFF. The CDR3, as DNA: TGTGCCAGCAGTTTAAAGGCGGAGCTAAATGAGCAGTTCTTC.

This clone showed up many times. The chain employs TRBV5-1 and TRBJ1-1; no clear D gene. The ends were cut back, 0 bases at V and 3 bases at J, with 12 bases in the middle. Germline V lookup: CDR1 SGHRS, CDR2 YFSETQ. The CDR3 spans 15 residues. The CDR3 protein is CASSLDIERDTEAFF. The DNA for the CDR3 is TGCGCCAGCAGCTTGGACATTGAAAGGGACACTGAAGCTTTCTTT.

This clone was counted ten times or more. The J gene is TRBJ1-3, the V gene TRBV28; D not resolved. Trimming took 2 bases from V and 7 from J, leaving 12 bases between them. There are 14 residues in the CDR3. CDR1 is MDHEN, CDR2 SYDVKM, per germline. CDR3 region: CASSLGLGGNTIYF. DNA of the CDR3: TGTGCCAGCAGTTTAGGGTTGGGAGGTAACACCATATATTTT.

The chain has TRBV5-1 and TRBJ1-4; 10 bases are shared with TRBD1. Per germline, CDR1 SGHRS and CDR2 YFSETQ. The CDR3 totals 15 residues. Trimming cost V 7 bases and J 7 bases; bases outside gene matches: 10. CDR3 in amino acids: CASGPGTGEVEKLFF. In nucleotides, the CDR3 is TGCGCCAGCGGACCAGGGACAGGGGAGGTTGAAAAACTGTTTTTT.

The genes are TRBV6-1 and TRBJ2-3; D may be TRBD1 or TRBD2 (5 bases each). Per the germline V gene, CDR1 is MNHNS and CDR2 is SASEGT. The V end lost 6 bases, the J end lost 7 bases, and 23 bases lay between the germline ends. This CDR3 comprises 16 residues. This chain's CDR3 is CASSPAGAVGRNTQYF. For the CDR3, the DNA is TGTGCCAGCAGCCCCGCCGGGGCTGTAGGAAGAAATACGCAGTATTTT.

The table lists this clone with a few counts. Given a much more abundant clone one base away, this may be a read error. The chain has TRBV27 and TRBJ1-5; TRBD1 is a possible D gene (6 bases). The CDR3 spans 13 residues. CDR1 is MNHEY and CDR2 is SMNVEV in the germline V gene (reference sequence). This chain's CDR3 is CTSSLGGNQPQHF. In DNA, the CDR3 is TGTACCAGCAGTTTAGGGGGTAATCAGCCCCAGCATTTT.

Concerning this clone itself: This clone may be a read error of a much larger clone one base away. V is TRBV7-3 and J is TRBJ1-1; no reliable D call. The ends were cut back, 0 bases at V and 4 bases at J, with 9 bases in the middle. Looked up from germline, CDR1 is SGHTA and CDR2 is FQGTGA. CDR3 length equals 14 residues. The CDR3 reads CASSLTRASTEAFF. CDR3 in DNA: TGTGCCAGCAGCTTAACTAGAGCGAGCACTGAAGCTTTCTTT.

In its sample, this clone was seen many times. This chain joins TRBV6-5 and TRBJ2-3, with TRBD2 matching over 8 bases. The ends lost 0 bases at V and 5 bases at J; junction bases unmatched: 10. Germline V gives CDR1 MNHEY, CDR2 SVGAGI. The CDR3 runs 17 residues. CDR3 sequence: CASSYSLAGSYGDTQYF. In nucleotides, the CDR3 is TGTGCCAGCAGTTACTCCCTAGCGGGTTCCTACGGAGATACGCAGTATTTT.

This chain joins TRBV4-1 and TRBJ2-6; tentatively, D is TRBD2 (5 bases). The length of the CDR3 is 16 residues. In germline, CDR1 is MGHRA, CDR2 YSYEKL. Trimming pared 1 base from V and 0 bases from J, leaving 7 bases between. The chain's CDR3 is CASSQGDYSGANVLTF. DNA for the CDR3: TGCGCCAGCAGCCAAGGAGACTACTCTGGGGCCAACGTCCTGACTTTC.

The chain links TRBV25-1 to TRBJ2-7, with TRBD2 as a possible D gene (5 bases). V was cut by 5 bases and J by 7 bases, with 27 bases left in between. Per the germline V gene, CDR1 is MGHDK and CDR2 is SYGVNS. The CDR3 runs to 17 residues. The CDR3 DNA sequence: TGTGCCAGCAGTTTATGGGGAAGAGTGGGTTCGGGATATGAGCAGTACTTC. This translates into CASSLWGRVGSGYEQYF.

This clone has a count of ten or more. This chain joins TRBV14 and TRBJ2-7, with 16 nucleotides matching TRBD2. From germline, CDR1 is SGHDN and CDR2 FVKESK. The CDR3 totals 20 residues. V lost 2 bases to trimming and J lost 2 bases; unmatched junction nucleotides: 12. In DNA form, the CDR3 reads TGTGCCAGCAGCCAAAGCCCCGGGACTAGCGGGAGGGCCGGGGCCTACGAGCAGTACGTC. Protein: CASSQSPGTSGRAGAYEQYV.

This clone occurred many times. This chain uses TRBV9 with TRBJ2-2; possibly TRBD2 for D (6 bases). The germline V and J ends were trimmed by 2 bases and 1 base, with 15 bases remaining between them. Looked up from germline, CDR1 is SGDLS and CDR2 is YYNGEE. The length of the CDR3 is 17 residues. The CDR3 is CASSVGPGLRNTGELFF. The CDR3 region has the DNA TGTGCCAGCAGCGTGGGACCGGGACTCAGGAACACCGGGGAGCTGTTTTTT.

At least ten counts were recorded for this clone. The J gene is TRBJ1-2, the V gene TRBV6-1; possible D gene TRBD1, 6 bases. Trimming took 5 bases from V and 2 from J, leaving 9 bases between them. Germline values: CDR1 MNHNS, CDR2 SASEGT. This CDR3 comprises 13 residues. In DNA, the CDR3 is TGTGCCAGCAGTTTTACAGGGAACTATGGCTACACCTTC. This codes for CASSFTGNYGYTF.

This clone was observed many times. This chain uses TRBV5-1 with TRBJ2-5; TRBD2 is a possible D gene (6 bases). The V end lost 4 bases, the J end lost 9 bases, and 22 bases lay between the germline ends. CDR3 size: 15 residues. The V gene's germline CDR1 is SGHRS and CDR2 YFSETQ. The CDR3 spells CASSLRGTEGTAQYF. The DNA for the CDR3 is TGCGCCAGCAGCCTAAGAGGGACGGAGGGAACGGCCCAGTACTTC.

This clone was counted ten times or more. The chain has TRBV27 and TRBJ2-1, with 12 bases lining up with TRBD2. With V trimmed by 5 bases and J by 9 bases, 8 bases remained unmatched. Per germline, CDR1 MNHEY and CDR2 SMNVEV (reference sequence). This CDR3 is built from 15 residues. The CDR3: CASSIRLAGVPEQFF. CDR3 bases: TGTGCCAGCAGTATCCGACTAGCGGGAGTTCCTGAGCAGTTCTTC.

V gene TRBV28 combines with J gene TRBJ1-1; possibly TRBD1 for D (6 bases). This CDR3 comprises 16 residues. Deletions cut 5 bases from V and 0 bases from J, with 16 bases between. The germline V gene encodes CDR1 MDHEN and CDR2 SYDVKM. CDR3 residues: CASSTPQGGMNTEAFF. CDR3 nucleotides: TGTGCCAGCAGTACCCCACAGGGAGGGATGAACACTGAAGCTTTCTTT. The entire variable domain, with the rest obtained from reference TRBV28 and TRBJ1-1, is as follows: DVKVTQSSRYLVKRTGEKVFLECVQDMDHENMFWYRQDPGLGLRLIYFSYDVKMKEKGDIPEGYSVSREKKERFSLILESASTNQTSMYLCASSTPQGGMNTEAFFGQGTRLTVV.

This clone occurred many times. J is TRBJ2-2 and V is TRBV28, with D possibly TRBD1 on 8 matching bases. V gave up 2 bases and J gave up 7 bases, with 23 bases separating them. The CDR3 covers 18 residues. CDR1 is MDHEN, CDR2 SYDVKM, per germline. The CDR3 region is CASSLPQRRQGRGGELFF. The CDR3 DNA follows: TGTGCCAGCAGTTTACCCCAAAGACGACAGGGGAGGGGCGGGGAGCTGTTTTTT.

This clone was seen repeatedly, ten times or more. The CDR3 spells CASSLSSGPRGSYGYTF. CDR3 in DNA: TGTGCCAGCAGTTTATCTTCCGGGCCTCGCGGTAGCTATGGCTACACCTTC. The chain has TRBV27 and TRBJ1-2; D gene ambiguous. The CDR3 covers 17 residues. Germline CDR1 MNHEY, CDR2 SMNVEV (reference sequence). V was trimmed by 0 bases and J by 4 bases, leaving 18 bases between them.